One sample yielded the 13 T cell receptor beta chains listed below, sequenced in a study of technical replicates of blood from several donors. Here immunoSEQ multiplex PCR was the method, and the copy in TCRdb shows in-frame clones only, minus some. Here the sample spans around 76,000 clones, 75% to 95% being singletons. The specimen was T cells isolated from PBMCs. The receptors originated from a human donor in good health.

The genes are TRBV19 and TRBJ2-2; tentatively, D is TRBD1 (6 bases). V was shortened by 5 bases and J by 0 bases, with 7 bases between the two germline ends. The CDR3 totals 14 residues. Germline assignment: CDR1 LNHDA and CDR2 SQIVND (reference sequence). CDR3 DNA: TGTGCCAGTAGTTGGGGGCCGAACACCGGGGAGCTGTTTTTT. Amino acids: CASSWGPNTGELFF.

The V and J genes are TRBV10-1 and TRBJ2-1; TRBD2 agrees at 8 bases. CDR1 and CDR2 (germline): WNHNN, SYGVQD (reference sequence). The CDR3 consists of 15 residues. With V trimmed by 5 bases and J by 2 bases, 5 bases remained unmatched. The CDR3 sequence: CASSSLAGAYNEQFF. For the CDR3, the DNA is TGCGCCAGCAGTTCGCTAGCGGGTGCCTACAATGAGCAGTTCTTC.

The chain recombines TRBV12-5 with TRBJ1-2; D gene uncertain. V gave up 8 bases and J gave up 3 bases, with 16 bases separating them. Germline assignment: CDR1 LGHNT and CDR2 FRNRAP. This CDR3 has 14 amino acids. The CDR3 DNA reads as TGTGCTAGTTTTCCGGCGGGTGATTACTATGGCTACACCTTC. It yields the protein CASFPAGDYYGYTF.

The chain links TRBV6-5 to TRBJ2-3; 7 bases are shared with TRBD2. CDR1 MNHEY and CDR2 SVGAGI come from the germline V gene. The CDR3 spans 15 residues. V shed 5 bases and J 3 bases; nucleotides not matched to a gene: 8. For the CDR3, the DNA is TGTGCCAGCAGTCCCCCGAGCGGGGCGACAGATACGCAGTATTTT. The encoded protein is CASSPPSGATDTQYF.

V usage is TRBV4-2 and J usage is TRBJ1-2, with a tentative D call TRBD1 (5 bases). The CDR3 length is 17 residues. Between the trimmed V and J ends, which lost 0 bases and 4 bases, there was a span of 18 bases. CDR1 LGHNA and CDR2 YNFKEQ come from the germline V gene. The DNA for the CDR3 is TGTGCCAGCAGCCAAGATCGAGGGGCGGAGGGGTTCTATGGCTACACCTTC. This codes for CASSQDRGAEGFYGYTF.

The chain joins TRBV6-5 to TRBJ2-1, with 8 bases aligning to TRBD2. Germline values: CDR1 MNHEY, CDR2 SVGAGI. The V and J ends lost 0 bases and 6 bases, in that order; junction bases with no gene match: 4. This CDR3 is 15 amino acids long. DNA of the CDR3: TGTGCCAGCAGTTACTCGTATCGGGGGGGCAATGAGCAGTTCTTC. Amino acid sequence: CASSYSYRGGNEQFF.

This chain links TRBV6-5 with TRBJ1-5, with 7 bases that match TRBD1. Germline CDR1 MNHEY, CDR2 SVGAGI. There are 14 residues in the CDR3. Unmatched junction bases numbered 6, after V lost 5 bases and J lost 5 bases. In DNA, the CDR3 is TGTGCCAGCAGTAAACAGGGGAGAGATCAGCCCCAGCATTTT. Translated, it gives CASSKQGRDQPQHF.

V usage is TRBV4-1 and J usage is TRBJ1-5; D ambiguous. V lost 4 bases and J lost 1, with 8 bases in between. The germline gives CDR1 MGHRA, CDR2 YSYEKL. The CDR3 spans 14 residues. The CDR3 spells CASSPSVSNQPQHF. The CDR3 bases are TGCGCCAGCAGCCCCTCGGTGAGCAATCAGCCCCAGCATTTT.

The V call is TRBV6-5, the J call TRBJ2-7; TRBD1 agrees at 7 bases. Germline loops: CDR1 MNHEY, CDR2 SVGAGI. V dropped 5 bases and J dropped 5; count of bases not matched to a gene: 9. CDR3 length: 14 amino acids. CDR3 region: CASSVDRLRNEQYF. The DNA for the CDR3 is TGTGCCAGCAGTGTGGACAGGTTACGCAACGAGCAGTACTTC.

The chain is built from TRBV7-6 and TRBJ2-2; D remains ambiguous. The V and J ends lost 5 bases and 6 bases respectively, with 13 bases between them. Germline assignment: CDR1 SGHVS and CDR2 FNYEAQ. The CDR3 length is 14 residues. In DNA, the CDR3 is TGTGCCAGCAGCCTCACTTGGTATCCCGGGGAGCTGTTTTTT. Residues: CASSLTWYPGELFF.

The V and J genes are TRBV5-1 and TRBJ2-3; D perhaps matches TRBD2 (6 bases). The CDR3 is 15 amino acids. Trimming took off 0 bases at V and 1 base at J, with 9 bases between the two ends. Germline CDR1 SGHRS, CDR2 YFSETQ. The CDR3 nucleotides are TGCGCCAGCAGCTTGGGGGGCGGGGGCACAGATACGCAGTATTTT. It encodes CASSLGGGGTDTQYF. Combining the CDR3 with reference TRBV5-1 and TRBJ2-3 gives the whole variable domain KAGVTQTPRYLIKTRGQQVTLSCSPISGHRSVSWYQQTPGQGLQFLFEYFSETQRNKGNFPGRFSGRQFSNSRSEMNVSTLELGDSALYLCASSLGGGGTDTQYFGPGTRLTVL.

V and J are TRBV12-5 and TRBJ1-3, with D hard to call. V was pared by 7 bases and J by 9 bases, with 16 bases between. From germline, CDR1 is LGHNT and CDR2 FRNRAP. This CDR3 is built from 13 residues. DNA of the CDR3: TGTGCTAGTGCCCCACAGCCTTCCAGCACCATATATTTT. This codes for CASAPQPSSTIYF. The complete variable domain, with remaining parts taken from reference TRBV12-5 and TRBJ1-3, reads DARVTQTPRHKVTEMGQEVTMRCQPILGHNTVFWYRQTMMQGLELLAYFRNRAPLDDSGMPKDRFSAEMPDATLATLKIQPSEPRDSAVYFCASAPQPSSTIYFGEGSWLTVV.

The chain carries TRBV6-5 and TRBJ1-2; 7 nucleotides match TRBD1. There are 15 residues in the CDR3. Looked up from germline, CDR1 is MNHEY and CDR2 is SVGAGI. With V trimmed by 0 bases and J by 4 bases, 5 bases remained unmatched. CDR3 sequence (DNA): TGTGCCAGCAGTTACTCGGTGACAGGGACCTATGGCTACACCTTC. It encodes CASSYSVTGTYGYTF.